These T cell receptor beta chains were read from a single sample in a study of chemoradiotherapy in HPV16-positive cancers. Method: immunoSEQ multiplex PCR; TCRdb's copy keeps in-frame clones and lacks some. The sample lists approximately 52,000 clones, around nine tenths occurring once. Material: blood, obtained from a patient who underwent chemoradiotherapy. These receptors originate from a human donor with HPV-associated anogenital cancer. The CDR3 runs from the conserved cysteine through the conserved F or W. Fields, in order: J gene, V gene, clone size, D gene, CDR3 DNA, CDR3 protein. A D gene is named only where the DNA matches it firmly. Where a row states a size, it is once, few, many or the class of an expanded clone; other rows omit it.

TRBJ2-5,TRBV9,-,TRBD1,TGTGCCAGCAGCTCCGGACAGGGTAGTGAGACCCAGTACTTC,CASSSGQGSETQYF
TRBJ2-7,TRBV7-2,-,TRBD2,TGTGCCAGCAGCCCTCCGGGACTAGCTGTAGACGAGCAGTACTTC,CASSPPGLAVDEQYF
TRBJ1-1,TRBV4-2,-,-,TGTGCCAGCAGCCAACGCCCAGGGGAAACTGAAGCTTTCTTT,CASSQRPGETEAFF
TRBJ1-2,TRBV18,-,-,TGTGCCAGCTCGCCGGACAAGATCTATGGCTACACCTTC,CASSPDKIYGYTF
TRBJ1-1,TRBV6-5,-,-,TGTGCCAGCAGAGTACTATCGAACACTGAAGCTTTCTTT,CASRVLSNTEAFF
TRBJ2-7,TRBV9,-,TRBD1,TGTGCCAGCAGCGTAGCAGGAGACAGGGGAAGGGCAGCGCACGAGCAGTACTTC,CASSVAGDRGRAAHEQYF
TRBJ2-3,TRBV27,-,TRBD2,TGTGCCAGCGGCACCCTAGCGGCCTCCACAGATACGCAGTATTTT,CASGTLAASTDTQYF
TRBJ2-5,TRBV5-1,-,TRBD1,TGCGCCAGCAGCCTGCAAGGGACAGGGCAAGAGACCCAGTACTTC,CASSLQGTGQETQYF
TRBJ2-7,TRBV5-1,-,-,TGCGCCGTCCTCGTGGGTTCTCTCTACGAGCAGTACTTC,CAVLVGSLYEQYF
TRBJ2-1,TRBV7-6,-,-,TGTGCCAGCAGCATACCTCAGGGGCGGAATGAGCAGTTCTTC,CASSIPQGRNEQFF
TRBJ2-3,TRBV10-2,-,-,TGCGCCAGCAGTGCTTCAGATACGCAGTATTTT,CASSASDTQYF
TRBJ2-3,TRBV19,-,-,TGTGCCAGTAATGACGGCGGGGATACGCAGTATTTT,CASNDGGDTQYF
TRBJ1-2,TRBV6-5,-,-,TGTGCCAGCTCTCTGGGAAGCCCCTTCTATGGCTACACCTTC,CASSLGSPFYGYTF
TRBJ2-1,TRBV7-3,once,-,TGTGCCAGCAGCTTAATTCGGGCAGGGCGATACAATGAGCAGTTCTTC,CASSLIRAGRYNEQFF
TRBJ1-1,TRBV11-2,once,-,TGTGCCAGCAGCTTAAATAGCGTGGTTGGGACTGAAGCTTTCTTT,CASSLNSVVGTEAFF
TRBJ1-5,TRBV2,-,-,TGTGCCAGCGGCGCGGTCCCAGCCAGTCTATCCGGATCGGATCAGCCCCAGCATTTT,CASGAVPASLSGSDQPQHF
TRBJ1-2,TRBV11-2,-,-,TGTGCCAGCAGCTTGGAGCCAGGCTATGGCTACACCTTC,CASSLEPGYGYTF
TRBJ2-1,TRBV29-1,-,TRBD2,TGCAGCGTAGTTAGCGGGGGGGTTTATGAGCAGTTCTTC,CSVVSGGVYEQFF
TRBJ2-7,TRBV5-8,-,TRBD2,TGTGCCAGCAGCTTGGTGGTTACTAGCGGGAGTAAGGACGAGCAGTACTTC,CASSLVVTSGSKDEQYF
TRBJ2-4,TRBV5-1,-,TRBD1,TGCGCCAGCAGTGAGACAGGGTCCGTCTTTGGGTACTTC,CASSETGSVFGYF
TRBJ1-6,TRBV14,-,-,TGTGCCAGCAGCCAAGCGGGGAGGAATTCACCCCTCCACTTT,CASSQAGRNSPLHF
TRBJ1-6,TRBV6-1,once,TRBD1,TGTGCCCTAAAAGGGGGCGTCCATAATTCACCCCTCCACTTT,CALKGGVHNSPLHF
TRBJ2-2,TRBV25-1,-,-,TGTGCCAGCAGCCCGCCGTTAGGCGGACAGAACACCGGGGAGCTGTTTTTT,CASSPPLGGQNTGELFF
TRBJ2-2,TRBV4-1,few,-,TGCGCCAGCAGCCAAGGGGGGCAGGCCACCGGGGAGCTGTTTTTT,CASSQGGQATGELFF
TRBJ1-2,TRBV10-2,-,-,TGCGCCAGCAGTGAGGACATAAACTATGGCTACACCTTC,CASSEDINYGYTF
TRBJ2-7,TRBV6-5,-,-,TGTGCCAGCTACTTTGCCTACGAGCAGTACTTC,CASYFAYEQYF
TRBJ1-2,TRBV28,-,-,TGTGCCAGCAGTTTACCAGAGAAGAACTATGGCTACACCTTC,CASSLPEKNYGYTF
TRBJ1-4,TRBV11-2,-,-,TGTGCCAGCAGCTTAGTCGGAGGGGCCCTTACTAATGAAAAACTGTTTTTT,CASSLVGGALTNEKLFF
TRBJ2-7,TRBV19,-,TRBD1,TGTGCCAGTAGCGATTCCGGGACAGGGGGCTCCTACGAGCAGTACTTC,CASSDSGTGGSYEQYF
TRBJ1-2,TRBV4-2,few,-,TGTGCCAGCAGCCAAGACTCTACAGGGAGGGAGGGCTACACCTTC,CASSQDSTGREGYTF
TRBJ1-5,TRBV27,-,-,TGTGCCAGCGCAACAGGGTGGAATCAGCCCCAGCATTTT,CASATGWNQPQHF
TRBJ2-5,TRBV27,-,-,TGTGCCAGCAGTACCTATGCTTACGAGACCCAGTACTTC,CASSTYAYETQYF
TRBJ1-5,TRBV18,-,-,TGTGCCAGCTCACCACGACAGAACAATCAGCCCCAGCATTTT,CASSPRQNNQPQHF
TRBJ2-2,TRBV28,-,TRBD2,TGTGCCAGCAGTTCTCCTCTGGGCGGGGGGGCCGCCGGGGAGCTGTTTTTT,CASSSPLGGGAAGELFF
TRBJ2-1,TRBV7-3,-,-,TGTGCCAGCAGCTTTACACCGGGCCGTTGGGGCAATGAGCAGTTCTTC,CASSFTPGRWGNEQFF
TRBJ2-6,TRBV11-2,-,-,TGTGCCAGCAGCAGAGATCAAAAGCAACAAAGTCGGGCCAACGTCCTGACTTTC,CASSRDQKQQSRANVLTF
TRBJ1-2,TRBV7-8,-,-,TGTGCCAGCAGCGACAAGACCCGAAAGACCTATGGCTACACCTTC,CASSDKTRKTYGYTF
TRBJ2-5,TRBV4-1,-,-,TGCGCCAGCAGCCAAGGAGGCTCAGGGGCAGAGACCCAGTACTTC,CASSQGGSGAETQYF
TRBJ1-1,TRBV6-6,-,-,TGTGCCAGCAGTTACGGGGGGAAGGGGACTGAAGCTTTCTTT,CASSYGGKGTEAFF
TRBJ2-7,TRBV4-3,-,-,TGCGCCAGCAGCCAAGATCAAGTGGAAAGTACCCAGCAGTACTTC,CASSQDQVESTQQYF
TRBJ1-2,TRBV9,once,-,TGTGCCAGCAGCCAAGGGGGTCCTTATGGCTACACCTTC,CASSQGGPYGYTF
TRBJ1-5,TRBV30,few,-,TGTGCCTGGAGTGTAGACAACAATCAGCCCCAGCATTTT,CAWSVDNNQPQHF
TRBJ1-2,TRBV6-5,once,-,TGTGCCAGCAGGTACTCCGGGGCAGGGCGAGGCTACACCTTC,CASRYSGAGRGYTF
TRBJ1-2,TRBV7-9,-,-,TGTGCCAGCAGCTTAGGACAGAATAACTATGGCTACACCTTC,CASSLGQNNYGYTF
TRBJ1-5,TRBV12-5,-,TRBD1,TGTGCTAGTGGCCAAACCGGGACAGGATTCAATCAGCCCCAGCATTTT,CASGQTGTGFNQPQHF
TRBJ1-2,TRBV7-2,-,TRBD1,TGTGCCAGCAGCTTAGGGCCCCAGGGGGACCATGGCTACACCTTC,CASSLGPQGDHGYTF